Presented here are 26 T cell receptor beta chains from one specimen sequenced in a study of cytomegalovirus exposure and HLA in healthy donors. Generated by immunoSEQ multiplex PCR, the TCRdb table keeps only in-frame clones and is missing some. The sample has some 110,000 clones; 75% to 90% are singletons. Sequencing used PBMCs. The receptors shown here come from a man younger than 35 in good health and CMV-seropositive.

The chain links TRBV19 to TRBJ1-6; TRBD1 is a possible D gene (5 bases). In germline, CDR1 is LNHDA, CDR2 SQIVND (reference sequence). V lost 3 bases and J 7 bases, leaving 10 bases between the germline ends. The CDR3 is 14 residues long. CDR3 protein: CASSITGSNSPLHF. The DNA of the CDR3 is TGTGCCAGTAGTATTACAGGCTCCAATTCACCCCTCCACTTT.

This rearrangement joins TRBV9 to TRBJ1-2; TRBD1 matches at 7 bases. The CDR3 length is 15 residues. From germline, CDR1 is SGDLS and CDR2 YYNGEE. V was clipped by 3 bases and J by 9 bases; unmatched bases: 14. This CDR3 is CASSAGGIGGWSYTF. CDR3 in DNA: TGTGCCAGCAGCGCCGGAGGGATAGGGGGCTGGAGCTACACCTTC.

The chain recombines TRBV5-1 with TRBJ1-1, with TRBD1 matching 8 bases. Germline CDR1 is SGHRS and CDR2 is YFSETQ. CDR3 size: 11 residues. The V and J ends lost 5 bases and 11 bases, in that order; junction bases with no gene match: 5. DNA of the CDR3: TGCGCCAGCAGGGCGGGACAGGTGGCTTTCTTT. Its protein is CASRAGQVAFF.

This clone appeared a few times. The rearrangement uses TRBV19 and TRBJ1-6; tentative D call: TRBD1 (6 bases). The V and J ends lost 6 bases and 14 bases respectively, with 20 bases between them. The CDR3 contains 14 residues. Germline V lookup: CDR1 LNHDA, CDR2 SQIVND (reference sequence). The CDR3 DNA reads TGTGCCAGTAGAACACAGGGTCGGGTTAGGGCCCTCCACTTT. Its protein product is CASRTQGRVRALHF.

The chain joins TRBV28 to TRBJ1-1; D not certain. V lost 7 bases and J lost 1, with 16 bases in between. The CDR3 length is 15 residues. CDR1 and CDR2 (germline): MDHEN, SYDVKM. DNA for the CDR3: TGTGCCAGCATCCCGGGGAGGACGTGGAACACTGAAGCTTTCTTT. Protein: CASIPGRTWNTEAFF. The full variable domain, its missing parts supplied by reference TRBV28 and TRBJ1-1, is DVKVTQSSRYLVKRTGEKVFLECVQDMDHENMFWYRQDPGLGLRLIYFSYDVKMKEKGDIPEGYSVSREKKERFSLILESASTNQTSMYLCASIPGRTWNTEAFFGQGTRLTVV.

The chain links TRBV5-1 to TRBJ1-2, with D perhaps TRBD1 (5 bases). The CDR3 consists of 14 residues. In germline, CDR1 is SGHRS, CDR2 YFSETQ. V was shortened by 0 bases and J by 4 bases, with 10 bases between the two germline ends. This CDR3 is CASSLGRVGYGYTF. CDR3 in DNA: TGCGCCAGCAGCTTGGGCAGGGTGGGCTATGGCTACACCTTC.

This chain links TRBV4-1 with TRBJ2-1, with 7 bases lining up with TRBD2. CDR1 is MGHRA and CDR2 is YSYEKL in the germline V gene. The V segment lost 3 bases and the J segment 8 bases; nucleotides outside the gene matches: 7. The CDR3 is made up of 14 amino acids. The CDR3: CASSQMTSKDEQFF. CDR3 in DNA: TGCGCCAGCAGCCAGATGACTAGCAAGGATGAGCAGTTCTTC.

The chain is built from TRBV11-1 and TRBJ2-5, with a weak D call TRBD2 (6 bases). Looked up from germline, CDR1 is SGHAT and CDR2 is FQDESV (reference sequence). The CDR3 covers 15 residues. The V gene lost 7 bases and the J gene lost 0 bases, with 15 bases spanning the gap. For the CDR3, the DNA is TGTGCCAGCACCAATGGGGGGACGTACCAAGAGACCCAGTACTTC. Its protein is CASTNGGTYQETQYF. The full variable domain, rest sourced from reference TRBV11-1 and TRBJ2-5, is EAEVAQSPRYKITEKSQAVAFWCDPISGHATLYWYRQILGQGPELLVQFQDESVVDDSQLPKDRFSAERLKGVDSTLKIQPAELGDSAMYLCASTNGGTYQETQYFGPGTRLLVL.

This clone was found once. The chain joins TRBV5-1 to TRBJ2-3; the D is unclear. Germline CDR1 SGHRS, CDR2 YFSETQ. The CDR3 extends over 12 amino acids. Between the trimmed V and J ends, which lost 5 bases and 5 bases, there was a span of 9 bases. DNA of the CDR3: TGCGCCAGCAGGATTGAGGTAGATACGCAGTATTTT. Translating it yields CASRIEVDTQYF.

This rearrangement joins TRBV19 to TRBJ2-1; TRBD2 matches at 12 bases. The CDR3 has 16 residues. CDR1 and CDR2 (germline): LNHDA, SQIVND (reference sequence). Trimming cost V 4 bases and J 0 bases; bases outside gene matches: 1. The CDR3 DNA reads TGTGCCAGTAGTAAGACTAGCGGGGGCTCCTACAATGAGCAGTTCTTC. Amino acid sequence: CASSKTSGGSYNEQFF.

CDR3 coding DNA: TGTGCCAGCAGCGACTCCGGGACAGCGTTTGAAGCTTTCTTT. It encodes CASSDSGTAFEAFF. V and J are TRBV5-4 and TRBJ1-1; 7 nucleotides match TRBD1. J was trimmed by 7 bases and V by 4 bases; bases with no gene match: 10. The CDR3 sequence is 14 residues long. Per the germline V gene, CDR1 is SGHNT and CDR2 is YYREEE (reference sequence).

This clone occurred once. The rearrangement joins TRBV5-1 to TRBJ2-3; possibly TRBD1 for D (6 bases). Germline CDR1 SGHRS, CDR2 YFSETQ. The CDR3 is 12 amino acids. Trimming took off 2 bases at V and 5 bases at J, with 6 bases between the two ends. The CDR3 loop is CASSLQGDTQYF. CDR3 sequence (DNA): TGCGCCAGCAGCTTACAGGGAGATACGCAGTATTTT.

This chain uses TRBV5-1 with TRBJ1-2; 9 positions agree with TRBD1. The CDR3 is 17 amino acids. Per the germline V gene, CDR1 is SGHRS and CDR2 is YFSETQ. The V segment lost 4 bases and the J segment 4 bases; nucleotides outside the gene matches: 14. The CDR3 DNA sequence: TGCGCCAGCAGCCAAACAGGGGGCCGGCTTGCGGGCTATGGCTACACCTTC. Encoded protein: CASSQTGGRLAGYGYTF.

The rearrangement uses TRBV5-1 and TRBJ1-1; 9 nucleotides match TRBD1. There are 14 residues in the CDR3. V lost 4 bases, J lost 1 base, and 2 bases stayed unmatched. The V gene's germline CDR1 is SGHRS and CDR2 YFSETQ. This CDR3 is CASSPQGANTEAFF. The CDR3 DNA sequence: TGCGCCAGCAGCCCACAGGGGGCGAACACTGAAGCTTTCTTT.

V is TRBV15 and J is TRBJ1-6; D is unresolved. Trimming left V 0 bases short and J 6 bases short, with 12 bases between. Germline lookup yields CDR1 LNHNV and CDR2 YYDKDF (reference sequence). CDR3 length equals 16 residues. The CDR3, as DNA: TGTGCCACCAGCAGAGATTGGGAGACCTTTAATTCACCCCTCCACTTT. Translating gives CATSRDWETFNSPLHF.

The V and J genes are TRBV4-1 and TRBJ1-6; 7 positions agree with TRBD1. Looked up from germline, CDR1 is MGHRA and CDR2 is YSYEKL. The junction had 4 bases not matched to a gene; V was cut back by 2 bases and J by 6 bases. The CDR3 contains 15 residues. CDR3 in amino acids: CASSQPTGSNSPLHF. The CDR3 region has the DNA TGCGCCAGCAGCCAACCGACAGGGAGTAATTCACCCCTCCACTTT.

The rearrangement joins TRBV2 to TRBJ1-4; tentatively, D is TRBD1 (6 bases). Germline V gives CDR1 SNHLY, CDR2 FYNNEI. The CDR3 has 15 amino acids. V lost 2 bases, J lost 7 bases, and 14 bases lay in between. The chain's CDR3 is CASSEQGLGGEKLFF. CDR3 sequence (DNA): TGTGCCAGCAGTGAACAGGGGCTGGGCGGTGAAAAACTGTTTTTT. Full variable domain (rest looked up from reference TRBV2 and TRBJ1-4): EPEVTQTPSHQVTQMGQEVILRCVPISNHLYFYWYRQILGQKVEFLVSFYNNEISEKSEIFDDQFSVERPDGSNFTLKIRSTKLEDSAMYFCASSEQGLGGEKLFFGSGTQLSVL.

V is TRBV11-2 and J is TRBJ2-7; D not resolved. Trimming stripped 5 bases from V and 1 base from J, with 15 bases between. CDR1 SGHAT and CDR2 FQNNGV come from the germline V gene. This CDR3 comprises 15 residues. The CDR3 here is CASSPIRQRSYEQYF. CDR3 nucleotides: TGTGCCAGCAGCCCAATTAGGCAGAGGTCCTACGAGCAGTACTTC. The full variable domain, with the rest looked up from reference TRBV11-2 and TRBJ2-7, is EAGVAQSPRYKIIEKRQSVAFWCNPISGHATLYWYQQILGQGPKLLIQFQNNGVVDDSQLPKDRFSAERLKGVDSTLKIQPAKLEDSAVYLCASSPIRQRSYEQYFGPGTRLTVT.

As DNA, the CDR3 is TGTGCCAGTAGCACAGCACTTGTCGGGACAGGGTTGAGCGAGCAGTACTTC. Translating gives CASSTALVGTGLSEQYF. The genes are TRBV19 and TRBJ2-7; 9 nucleotides match TRBD1. Losses at the gene ends were 6 bases for V and 6 bases for J; bases not matched to a gene: 18. Germline assignment: CDR1 LNHDA and CDR2 SQIVND (reference sequence). The CDR3 loop spans 17 amino acids.

The J gene is TRBJ2-3, the V gene TRBV4-2; TRBD2 matches 13 bases. Germline trimming cut 0 bases from V and 14 bases from J; bases unmatched to any gene: 5. CDR1 and CDR2 from the germline V gene are LGHNA and YNFKEQ. The CDR3 is 14 amino acids. CDR3 amino acids: CASSQELAGGRPYF. CDR3 bases: TGTGCCAGCAGCCAAGAACTAGCGGGGGGGCGTCCGTATTTT.

This rearrangement joins TRBV29-1 to TRBJ2-1, with 10 bases identical to TRBD1. This CDR3 has 16 amino acids. Unmatched junction bases numbered 12, after V lost 4 bases and J lost 6 bases. Germline lookup yields CDR1 SQVTM and CDR2 ANQGSEA. This CDR3 reads CSVVGQGPNHSNEQFF. The CDR3 nucleotides read TGCAGCGTTGTGGGACAGGGGCCCAATCACTCCAATGAGCAGTTCTTC.

The rearrangement links TRBV5-1 to TRBJ1-1; D is possibly TRBD1 (5 bases). Germline lookup yields CDR1 SGHRS and CDR2 YFSETQ. The CDR3 is 17 residues long. V shed 0 bases and J shed 0 bases, with 15 bases lying between them. The CDR3 nucleotides are TGCGCCAGCAGCTTGGCTGGCGGGGGGAGCGTGAACACTGAAGCTTTCTTT. It is translated as CASSLAGGGSVNTEAFF.

The chain couples TRBV5-1 to TRBJ1-2, with 7 positions matching TRBD1. The CDR3 consists of 15 residues. Germline V gene lookup returns CDR1 SGHRS and CDR2 YFSETQ. V shed 1 base, J shed 7 bases, and the junction held 10 bases outside the gene matches. The CDR3 loop reads CASSLRAGGSGGYTF. CDR3 nucleotides: TGCGCCAGCAGCTTGAGGGCAGGGGGTAGCGGTGGCTACACCTTC.

The V gene is TRBV5-1, the J gene TRBJ2-1, with TRBD2 matching 7 bases. Germline CDR1 SGHRS, CDR2 YFSETQ. The CDR3 is 16 residues long. V gave up 0 bases and J gave up 4 bases; unmatched junction bases: 7. The CDR3 sequence is CASSLGRSGGYNEQFF. CDR3 bases: TGCGCCAGCAGCTTGGGCCGGTCCGGGGGGTACAATGAGCAGTTCTTC.

This chain links TRBV5-6 with TRBJ2-5; tentative D call: TRBD2 (5 bases). Germline CDR1 is SGHDT and CDR2 is YYEEEE. This CDR3 is built from 11 residues. V lost 4 bases and J 4 bases, leaving 5 bases between the germline ends. The CDR3 DNA reads TGTGCCAGCAGCCGGGGAGAGACCCAGTACTTC. Translation gives CASSRGETQYF.

This clone has a handful of counts. This chain joins TRBV19 and TRBJ2-1; the D gene is possibly TRBD1 (6 bases). This CDR3 comprises 17 residues. Germline V CDR1 and CDR2: LNHDA, SQIVND (reference sequence). Deletions cut 5 bases from V and 0 bases from J, with 17 bases between. This CDR3 is CASSPPLDSLSYNEQFF. The CDR3 nucleotides are TGTGCCAGTAGTCCTCCGCTGGACAGCCTCTCCTACAATGAGCAGTTCTTC.